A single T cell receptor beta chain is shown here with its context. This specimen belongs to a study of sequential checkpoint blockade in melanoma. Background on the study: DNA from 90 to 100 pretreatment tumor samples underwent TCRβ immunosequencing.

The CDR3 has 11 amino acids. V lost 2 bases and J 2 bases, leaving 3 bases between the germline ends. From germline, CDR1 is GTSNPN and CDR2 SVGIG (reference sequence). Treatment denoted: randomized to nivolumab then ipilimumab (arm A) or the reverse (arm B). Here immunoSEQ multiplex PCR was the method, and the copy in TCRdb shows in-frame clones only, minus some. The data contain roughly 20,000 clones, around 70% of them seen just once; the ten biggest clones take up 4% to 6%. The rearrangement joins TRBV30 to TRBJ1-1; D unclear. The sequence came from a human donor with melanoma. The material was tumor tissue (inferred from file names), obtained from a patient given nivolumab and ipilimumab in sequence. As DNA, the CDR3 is TGTGCCTGGAGTTTTAACACTGAAGCTTTCTTT. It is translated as CAWSFNTEAFF.